The 22 T cell receptor beta chains below come from one sample, sequenced in a study of shared clonotypes between healthy human individuals. The repertoire was sequenced with immunoSEQ multiplex PCR; TCRdb's copy has only in-frame clones and lacks some. Of roughly 1,800,000 clones detected, about 94% appear once; the ten largest clones hold under 1.5%. Terminally differentiated effector memory CD45RA+ cells were left out of the naive CD8 fraction, which was CD45RO-negative and positively selected for CCR7. The sample taken for sequencing was naive CD8+ T cells sorted from blood. These receptors were collected from a man aged 18 to 29 in good health.

The chain joins TRBV9 to TRBJ2-1; 10 bases align to TRBD1. Germline-derived CDR1 and CDR2 are SGDLS and YYNGEE. The length of the CDR3 is 15 residues. V dropped 3 bases and J dropped 8; count of bases not matched to a gene: 8. For the CDR3, the DNA is TGTGCCAGCAGCGGCCGGGACAGGGGCACCGATGAGCAGTTCTTC. Translated, it gives CASSGRDRGTDEQFF.

Concerning this clone itself: Within the sample, other DNA sequences also encode this same CDR3. The rearrangement links TRBV6-1 to TRBJ2-5; D not certain. Germline CDR1 and CDR2: MNHNS and SASEGT. V lost 5 bases and J lost 5, with 3 bases in between. CDR3 length: 10 residues. The CDR3 loop is CASSRETQYF. The CDR3 DNA is TGTGCCAGCAGTAGGGAGACCCAGTACTTC.

This clone appeared a single time. The chain joins TRBV11-2 to TRBJ2-7; D not resolved. CDR3 length: 11 residues. The germline CDR1 and CDR2 sequences are SGHAT and FQNNGV. V shed 4 bases and J shed 7 bases, with 8 bases lying between them. The CDR3 DNA reads TGTGCCAGCAGCTCGGAGTGGGAGCAGTACTTC. This sequence encodes CASSSEWEQYF.

About this clone itself: Additional DNA sequences in this sample encode the identical CDR3. The V and J genes are TRBV6-5 and TRBJ2-7; TRBD2 matches 9 bases. The CDR3 sequence is 15 residues long. Per germline, CDR1 MNHEY and CDR2 SVGAGI. The J segment lost 2 bases and the V segment lost 2 bases, leaving 4 bases of the junction unmatched. CDR3 residues: CASSYGLAGTYEQYF. In DNA form, the CDR3 reads TGTGCCAGCAGTTACGGGCTAGCGGGAACCTACGAGCAGTACTTC.

The chain uses TRBV4-2 and TRBJ2-7, with 10 bases lining up with TRBD1. The germline CDR1 and CDR2 sequences are LGHNA and YNFKEQ. The CDR3 spans 17 residues. With 3 bases clipped from V and 2 bases from J, the junction kept 10 bases outside the gene matches. In DNA, the CDR3 is TGTGCCAGCAGCCAGGGGACAGGGGTTTGGGCAACCTACGAGCAGTACTTC. Translating gives CASSQGTGVWATYEQYF.

This rearrangement joins TRBV5-1 to TRBJ1-1; a weak D match, TRBD1 (6 bases). This CDR3 is 14 amino acids long. Trimming removed 4 bases at V and 3 bases at J, with 13 bases between. Germline V gene sequence: CDR1 SGHRS, CDR2 YFSETQ. CDR3 sequence reads: CASSTTRGDTEAFF. The CDR3 DNA is TGCGCCAGCAGCACTACTAGGGGGGACACTGAAGCTTTCTTT.

V and J are TRBV6-5 and TRBJ1-1, with D possibly TRBD1 on 5 matching bases. Germline CDR1 and CDR2: MNHEY and SVGAGI. Trimming took off 3 bases at V and 10 bases at J, with 15 bases between the two ends. There are 13 residues in the CDR3. In nucleotides, the CDR3 is TGTGCCAGCAGTTATGGGCCAGGTCAGGGAGCTTTCTTT. Encoded protein: CASSYGPGQGAFF.

On this clone: Likely a read error: the CDR3 ends without its conserved phenylalanine or tryptophan. The DNA is omitted, as the CDR3 cannot be located on it reliably, and the CDR3 follows TCRdb's listing. This sequence joins TRBV7-9 and TRBJ1-2; the table's D call, TRBD1, has no DNA check behind it. The CDR3 contains 10 residues when both ends are counted. Germline values: CDR1 SEHNR, CDR2 FQNEAQ (reference sequence). This chain's CDR3 is CASREGVFSY.

The CDR3 loop is CASSPGQINEKLFF. CDR3 nucleotide sequence: TGTGCCAGCAGCCCCGGACAGATTAATGAAAAACTGTTTTTT. The genes are TRBV9 and TRBJ1-4; perhaps TRBD1 as D (6 bases). This CDR3 is 14 amino acids long. In germline, CDR1 is SGDLS, CDR2 YYNGEE. Between the trimmed V and J ends, which lost 4 bases and 4 bases, there was a span of 11 bases.

This clone has only a few counts. This chain uses TRBV5-1 with TRBJ1-2, with TRBD1 matching 7 bases. After removal of 3 bases from V and 4 bases from J, the junction contained 9 bases not matched to a gene. Looked up from germline, CDR1 is SGHRS and CDR2 is YFSETQ. The CDR3 is 15 residues long. CDR3 DNA sequence: TGCGCCAGCAGCTCTAGACAGGGATCGAGCTATGGCTACACCTTC. It is translated as CASSSRQGSSYGYTF.

This sequence joins TRBV29-1 and TRBJ2-5; the D gene is possibly TRBD1 (5 bases). Trimming removed 6 bases from V and 0 bases from J, with 14 bases in between. The CDR3 contains 14 residues. CDR1 SQVTM and CDR2 ANQGSEA come from the germline V gene. CDR3 coding DNA: TGCAGCGTCGAGAGACAGTCAGACCAAGAGACCCAGTACTTC. Protein product: CSVERQSDQETQYF.

This chain uses TRBV2 with TRBJ2-7, with unresolved D. Per germline, CDR1 SNHLY and CDR2 FYNNEI. The V end lost 3 bases, the J end lost 4 bases, and 16 bases lay between the germline ends. This CDR3 has 15 residues. Written as DNA, the CDR3 is TGTGCCAGCAGTGAGGAGTCAGCTAACGTATACGAGCAGTACTTC. This sequence encodes CASSEESANVYEQYF. The variable domain in full, completed from reference TRBV2 and TRBJ2-7, reads EPEVTQTPSHQVTQMGQEVILRCVPISNHLYFYWYRQILGQKVEFLVSFYNNEISEKSEIFDDQFSVERPDGSNFTLKIRSTKLEDSAMYFCASSEESANVYEQYFGPGTRLTVT.

The V and J genes are TRBV29-1 and TRBJ2-7; D ambiguous. V was cut by 0 bases and J by 0 bases, with 9 bases left in between. Germline V gene sequence: CDR1 SQVTM, CDR2 ANQGSEA. The CDR3 length is 14 residues. The CDR3: CSVEDGGSSYEQYF. The CDR3 DNA follows: TGCAGCGTTGAAGACGGTGGAAGCTCCTACGAGCAGTACTTC.

The chain links TRBV5-1 to TRBJ1-6; D is unclear. CDR3 size: 16 residues. Looked up from germline, CDR1 is SGHRS and CDR2 is YFSETQ. The V end lost 1 base, the J end lost 9 bases, and 17 bases lay between the germline ends. The CDR3 loop reads CASSLYVESAGSPLHF. The CDR3 DNA follows: TGCGCCAGCAGCTTGTACGTGGAATCCGCGGGTTCACCCCTCCACTTT. The variable domain in full, with the rest retrieved from reference TRBV5-1 and TRBJ1-6, is KAGVTQTPRYLIKTRGQQVTLSCSPISGHRSVSWYQQTPGQGLQFLFEYFSETQRNKGNFPGRFSGRQFSNSRSEMNVSTLELGDSALYLCASSLYVESAGSPLHFGNGTRLTVT.

V gene TRBV28 combines with J gene TRBJ2-7; 7 bases agree with TRBD2. The CDR3 consists of 15 residues. Per the germline V gene, CDR1 is MDHEN and CDR2 is SYDVKM. V gave up 4 bases and J gave up 3 bases; unmatched junction bases: 9. In DNA, the CDR3 is TGTGCCAGCAGTTCCGAGCGGGGCCCACTCTACGAGCAGTACTTC. This codes for CASSSERGPLYEQYF.

J is TRBJ2-7 and V is TRBV9; tentatively, D is TRBD1 (6 bases). Germline CDR1 reads SGDLS; CDR2 reads YYNGEE. The length of the CDR3 is 16 residues. The ends were cut back, 0 bases at V and 6 bases at J, with 19 bases in the middle. The CDR3 DNA follows: TGTGCCAGCAGCGTAGCCGAACAGGGTTCCCCTGGCGAGCAGTACTTC. Translating gives CASSVAEQGSPGEQYF.

The chain employs TRBV6-1 and TRBJ2-7; D uncertain. CDR3 size: 15 residues. Germline V gene sequence: CDR1 MNHNS, CDR2 SASEGT. Trimming pared 3 bases from V and 2 bases from J, leaving 14 bases between. This CDR3 is CASSEERFSTYEQYF. DNA for the CDR3: TGTGCCAGCAGTGAGGAAAGGTTCTCAACCTACGAGCAGTACTTC.

The gene calls are TRBV2 and TRBJ2-1; TRBD2 matches 13 bases. Germline CDR1 reads SNHLY; CDR2 reads FYNNEI. This CDR3 region has 18 residues. V shed 2 bases, J shed 6 bases, and the junction held 10 bases outside the gene matches. CDR3 sequence (DNA): TGTGCCAGCAGTGAAATCCCCGGACTAGCGGGAGCGGGCAATGAGCAGTTCTTC. It translates to CASSEIPGLAGAGNEQFF.

The chain employs TRBV4-3 and TRBJ2-3; D not resolved. V was shortened by 4 bases and J by 2 bases, with 7 bases between the two germline ends. Germline-derived CDR1 and CDR2 are LGHNA and YSLEER. There are 13 residues in the CDR3. CDR3 residues: CASSLAATDTQYF. Written as DNA, the CDR3 is TGCGCCAGCAGCCTGGCGGCCACAGATACGCAGTATTTT.

J is TRBJ2-2 and V is TRBV19, with D perhaps being TRBD1 or TRBD2 (5 bases each). Trimming shortened V by 3 bases and J by 6 bases, and 20 bases separated the two germline ends. The CDR3 is 17 amino acids. Per the germline V gene, CDR1 is LNHDA and CDR2 is SQIVND (reference sequence). In nucleotides, the CDR3 is TGTGCCAGTAGTATTGACCAAGAGGGGTCAAACCCCGGGGAGCTGTTTTTT. Its protein is CASSIDQEGSNPGELFF.

The rearrangement joins TRBV6-5 to TRBJ2-1; tentative D call: TRBD2 (6 bases). Germline CDR1 and CDR2: MNHEY and SVGAGI. The V and J ends lost 2 bases and 0 bases respectively, with 8 bases between them. The CDR3 has 15 residues. Here the CDR3 reads CASSYGGISYNEQFF. CDR3 DNA sequence: TGTGCCAGCAGTTACGGCGGGATCTCCTACAATGAGCAGTTCTTC.

The chain recombines TRBV7-9 with TRBJ2-5; TRBD1 matches 12 bases. The CDR3 runs to 15 residues. Germline CDR1 is SEHNR and CDR2 is FQNEAQ (reference sequence). The V segment lost 5 bases and the J segment 3 bases; nucleotides outside the gene matches: 4. In DNA, the CDR3 is TGTGCCAGCAGCGGAGGGACAGGGGGCGAAGAGACCCAGTACTTC. Encoded protein: CASSGGTGGEETQYF.